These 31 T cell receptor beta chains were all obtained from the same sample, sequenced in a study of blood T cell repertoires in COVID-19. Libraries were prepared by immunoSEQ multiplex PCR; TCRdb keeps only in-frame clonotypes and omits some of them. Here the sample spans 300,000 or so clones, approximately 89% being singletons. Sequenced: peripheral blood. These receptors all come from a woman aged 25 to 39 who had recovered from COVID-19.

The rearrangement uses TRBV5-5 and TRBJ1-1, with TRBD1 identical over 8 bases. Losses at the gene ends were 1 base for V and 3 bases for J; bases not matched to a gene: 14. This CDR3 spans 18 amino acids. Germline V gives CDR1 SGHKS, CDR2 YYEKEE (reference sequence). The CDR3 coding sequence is TGTGCCAGCAGCTTGAGTTTTTGGCAGGGGGCGATAGACACTGAAGCTTTCTTT. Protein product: CASSLSFWQGAIDTEAFF.

The CDR3 nucleotides read TGTGCCAGTAGCCGAAGCGGGGTCTCCTACAATGAGCAGTTCTTC. It encodes CASSRSGVSYNEQFF. The chain combines TRBV19 with TRBJ2-1; 7 bases are a match to TRBD2. This CDR3 region has 15 residues. Trimming removed 6 bases from V and 0 bases from J; junction bases left unmatched: 5. Germline V gives CDR1 LNHDA, CDR2 SQIVND (reference sequence).

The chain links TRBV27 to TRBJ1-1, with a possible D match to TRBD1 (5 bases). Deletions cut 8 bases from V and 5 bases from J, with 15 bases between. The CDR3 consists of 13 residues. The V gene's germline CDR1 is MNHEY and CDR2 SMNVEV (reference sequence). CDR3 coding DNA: TGTGCCAGCGGGAGGGCAGGGAGGACTGAAGCTTTCTTT. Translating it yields CASGRAGRTEAFF.

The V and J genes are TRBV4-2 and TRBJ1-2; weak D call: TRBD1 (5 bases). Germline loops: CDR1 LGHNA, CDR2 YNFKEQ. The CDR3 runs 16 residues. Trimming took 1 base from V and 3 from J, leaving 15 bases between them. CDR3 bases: TGTGCCAGCAGCCAAGCTGTCAGGGATGTTGACTATGGCTACACCTTC. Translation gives CASSQAVRDVDYGYTF.

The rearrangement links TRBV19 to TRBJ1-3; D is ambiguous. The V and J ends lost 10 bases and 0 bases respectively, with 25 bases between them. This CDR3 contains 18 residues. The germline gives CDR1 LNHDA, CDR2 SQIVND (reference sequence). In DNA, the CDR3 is TGTGCCACCCACGGTTGGTCACTCACCTCGAGCTCTGGAAACACCATATATTTT. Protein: CATHGWSLTSSSGNTIYF. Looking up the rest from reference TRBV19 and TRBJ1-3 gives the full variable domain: DGGITQSPKYLFRKEGQNVTLSCEQNLNHDAMYWYRQDPGQGLRLIYYSQIVNDFQKGDIAEGYSVSREKKESFPLTVTSAQKNPTAFYLCATHGWSLTSSSGNTIYFGEGSWLTVV.

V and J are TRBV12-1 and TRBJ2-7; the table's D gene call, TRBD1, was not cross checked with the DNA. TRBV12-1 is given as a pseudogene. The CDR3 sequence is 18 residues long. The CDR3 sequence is CASSLTDRRKKGSYEQYF. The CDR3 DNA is TGTGCCAGCAGCTTAACGGACAGGCGAAAAAAGGGCTCCTACGAGCAGTACTTC.

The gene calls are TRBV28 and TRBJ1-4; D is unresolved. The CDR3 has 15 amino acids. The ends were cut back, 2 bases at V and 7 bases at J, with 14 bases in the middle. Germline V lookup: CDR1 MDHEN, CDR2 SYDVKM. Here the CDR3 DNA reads TGTGCCAGCAGTTTAGAGCGGGGTAGGCGTGAAAAACTGTTTTTT. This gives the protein CASSLERGRREKLFF.

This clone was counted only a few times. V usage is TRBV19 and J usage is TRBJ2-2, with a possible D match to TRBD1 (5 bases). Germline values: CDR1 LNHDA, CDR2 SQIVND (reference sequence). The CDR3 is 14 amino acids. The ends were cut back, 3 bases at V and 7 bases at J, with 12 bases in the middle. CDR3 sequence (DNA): TGTGCCAGTAGTATGGGGCGATTCAGCGGGGAGCTGTTTTTT. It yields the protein CASSMGRFSGELFF.

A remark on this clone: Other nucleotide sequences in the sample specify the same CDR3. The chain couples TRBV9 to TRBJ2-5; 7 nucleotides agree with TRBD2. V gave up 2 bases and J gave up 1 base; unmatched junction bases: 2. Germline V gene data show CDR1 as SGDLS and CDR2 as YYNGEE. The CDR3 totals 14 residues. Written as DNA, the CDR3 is TGTGCCAGCAGCGTGGGCGGGGGCCAAGAGACCCAGTACTTC. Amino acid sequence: CASSVGGGQETQYF. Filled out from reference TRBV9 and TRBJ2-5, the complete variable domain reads DSGVTQTPKHLITATGQRVTLRCSPRSGDLSVYWYQQSLDQGLQFLIQYYNGEERAKGNILERFSAQQFPDLHSELNLSSLELGDSALYFCASSVGGGQETQYFGPGTRLLVL.

CDR3 sequence (DNA): TGTGCCAGCTCACCAGGGGAGGGGGTCACTGAAGCTTTCTTT. The encoded protein is CASSPGEGVTEAFF. The rearrangement joins TRBV18 to TRBJ1-1, with D perhaps TRBD1 (6 bases). The CDR3 loop spans 14 amino acids. The V gene's germline CDR1 is KGHSH and CDR2 LQKENI. Trimming took off 2 bases at V and 4 bases at J, with 11 bases between the two ends.

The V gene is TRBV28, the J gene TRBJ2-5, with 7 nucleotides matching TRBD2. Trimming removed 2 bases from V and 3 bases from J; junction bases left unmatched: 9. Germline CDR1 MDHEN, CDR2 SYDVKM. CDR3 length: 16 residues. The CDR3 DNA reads TGTGCCAGCAGTTTAGCAAGCGGGGCGGCCAAAGAGACCCAGTACTTC. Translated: CASSLASGAAKETQYF.

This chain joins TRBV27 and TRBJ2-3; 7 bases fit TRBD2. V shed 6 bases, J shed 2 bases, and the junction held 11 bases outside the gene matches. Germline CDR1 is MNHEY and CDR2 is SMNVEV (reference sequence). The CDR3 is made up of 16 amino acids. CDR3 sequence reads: CASSLLTSLLTDTQYF. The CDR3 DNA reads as TGTGCCAGCAGCCTCCTGACTAGCCTCCTCACAGATACGCAGTATTTT.

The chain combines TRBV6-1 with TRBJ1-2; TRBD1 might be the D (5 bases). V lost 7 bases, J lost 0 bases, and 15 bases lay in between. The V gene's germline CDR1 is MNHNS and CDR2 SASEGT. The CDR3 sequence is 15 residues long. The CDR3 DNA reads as TGTGCCAGCACCAGGGATGACAGCTCTAACTATGGCTACACCTTC. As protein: CASTRDDSSNYGYTF.

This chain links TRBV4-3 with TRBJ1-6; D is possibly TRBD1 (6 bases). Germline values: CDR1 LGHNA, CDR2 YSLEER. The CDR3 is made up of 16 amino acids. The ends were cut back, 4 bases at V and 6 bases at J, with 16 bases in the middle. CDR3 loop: CASSPTFQGGNSPLHF. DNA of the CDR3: TGCGCCAGCAGCCCAACCTTTCAAGGGGGTAATTCACCCCTCCACTTT.

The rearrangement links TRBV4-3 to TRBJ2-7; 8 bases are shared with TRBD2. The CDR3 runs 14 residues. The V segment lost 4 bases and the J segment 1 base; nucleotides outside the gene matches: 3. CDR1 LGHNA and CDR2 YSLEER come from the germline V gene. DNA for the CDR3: TGCGCCAGCAGCCCGGGGGGGAGGTCCTACGAGCAGTACTTC. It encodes CASSPGGRSYEQYF.

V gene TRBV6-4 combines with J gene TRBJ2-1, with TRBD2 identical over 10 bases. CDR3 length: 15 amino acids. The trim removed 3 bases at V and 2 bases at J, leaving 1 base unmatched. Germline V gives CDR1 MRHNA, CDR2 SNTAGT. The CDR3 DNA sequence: TGTGCCAGCAGTGAAAGCGGGGGGGCCTACAATGAGCAGTTCTTC. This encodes CASSESGGAYNEQFF.

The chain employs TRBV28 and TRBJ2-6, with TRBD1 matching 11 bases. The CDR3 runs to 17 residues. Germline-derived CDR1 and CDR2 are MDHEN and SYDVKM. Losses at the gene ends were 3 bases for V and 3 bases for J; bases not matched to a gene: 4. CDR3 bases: TGTGCCAGCAGTTTCGGACAGGGGGCAGGTGGGGCCAACGTCCTGACTTTC. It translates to CASSFGQGAGGANVLTF.

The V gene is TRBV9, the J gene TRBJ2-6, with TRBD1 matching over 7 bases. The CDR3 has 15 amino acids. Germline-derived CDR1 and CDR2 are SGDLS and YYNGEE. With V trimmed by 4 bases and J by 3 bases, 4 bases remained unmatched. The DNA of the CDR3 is TGTGCCAGCAGCACAGGGGCTGGTGGGGCCAACGTCCTGACTTTC. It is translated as CASSTGAGGANVLTF.

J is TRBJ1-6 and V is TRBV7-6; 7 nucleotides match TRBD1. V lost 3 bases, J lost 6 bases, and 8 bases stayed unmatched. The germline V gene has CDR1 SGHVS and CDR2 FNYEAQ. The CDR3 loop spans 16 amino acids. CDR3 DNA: TGTGCCAGCAGCTTGGAAGGACAGGCTAGTAATTCACCCCTCCACTTT. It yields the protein CASSLEGQASNSPLHF.

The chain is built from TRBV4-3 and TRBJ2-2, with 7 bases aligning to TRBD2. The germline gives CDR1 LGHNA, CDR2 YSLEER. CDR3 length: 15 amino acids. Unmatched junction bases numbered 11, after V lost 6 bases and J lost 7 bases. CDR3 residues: CASSLRSAGDGELFF. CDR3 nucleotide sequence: TGCGCCAGCAGTCTCCGATCCGCGGGGGACGGGGAGCTGTTTTTT.

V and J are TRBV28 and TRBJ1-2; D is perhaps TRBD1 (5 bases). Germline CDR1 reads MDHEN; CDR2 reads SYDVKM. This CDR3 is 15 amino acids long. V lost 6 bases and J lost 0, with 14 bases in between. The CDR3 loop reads CASSPQGSPNYGYTF. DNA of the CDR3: TGTGCCAGCAGCCCCCAGGGATCTCCTAACTATGGCTACACCTTC.

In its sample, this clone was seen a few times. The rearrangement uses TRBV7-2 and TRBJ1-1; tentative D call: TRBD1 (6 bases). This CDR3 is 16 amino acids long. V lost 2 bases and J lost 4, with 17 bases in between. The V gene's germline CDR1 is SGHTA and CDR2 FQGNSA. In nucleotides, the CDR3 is TGTGCCAGCAGCTTATTCGGGGGGCCGTCAGGCACTGAAGCTTTCTTT. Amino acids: CASSLFGGPSGTEAFF.

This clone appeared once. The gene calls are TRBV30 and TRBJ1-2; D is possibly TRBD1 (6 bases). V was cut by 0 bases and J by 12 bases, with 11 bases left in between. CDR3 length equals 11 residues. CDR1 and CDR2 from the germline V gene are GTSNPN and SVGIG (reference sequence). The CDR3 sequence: CAWSVQGMDTF. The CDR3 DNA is TGTGCCTGGAGTGTACAGGGTATGGACACCTTC.

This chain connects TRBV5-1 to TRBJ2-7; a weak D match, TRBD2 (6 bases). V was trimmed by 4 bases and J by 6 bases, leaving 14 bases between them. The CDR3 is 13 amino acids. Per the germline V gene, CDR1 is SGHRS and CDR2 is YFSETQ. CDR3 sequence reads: CASSRRAGFEQYF. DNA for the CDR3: TGCGCCAGCAGCCGGAGGGCAGGGTTCGAGCAGTACTTC. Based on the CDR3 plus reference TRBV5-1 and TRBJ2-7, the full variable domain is KAGVTQTPRYLIKTRGQQVTLSCSPISGHRSVSWYQQTPGQGLQFLFEYFSETQRNKGNFPGRFSGRQFSNSRSEMNVSTLELGDSALYLCASSRRAGFEQYFGPGTRLTVT.

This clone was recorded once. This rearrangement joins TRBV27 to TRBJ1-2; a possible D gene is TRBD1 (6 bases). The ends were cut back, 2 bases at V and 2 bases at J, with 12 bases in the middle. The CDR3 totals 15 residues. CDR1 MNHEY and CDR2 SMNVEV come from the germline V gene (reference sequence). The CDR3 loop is CASSLRQETNYGYTF. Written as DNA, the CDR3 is TGTGCCAGCAGTTTAAGACAGGAGACGAACTATGGCTACACCTTC.

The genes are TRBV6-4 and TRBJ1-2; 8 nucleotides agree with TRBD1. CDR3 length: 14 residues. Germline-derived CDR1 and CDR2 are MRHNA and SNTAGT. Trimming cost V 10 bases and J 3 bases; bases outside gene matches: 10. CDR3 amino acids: CATPGQVKYYGYTF. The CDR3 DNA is TGTGCCACCCCGGGACAGGTTAAATACTATGGCTACACCTTC.

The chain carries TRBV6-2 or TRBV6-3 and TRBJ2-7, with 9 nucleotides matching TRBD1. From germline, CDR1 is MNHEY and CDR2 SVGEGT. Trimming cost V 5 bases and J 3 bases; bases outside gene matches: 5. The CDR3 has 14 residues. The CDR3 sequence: CASSGRDRDYEQYF. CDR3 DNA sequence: TGTGCCAGCAGTGGAAGGGACAGGGACTACGAGCAGTACTTC.

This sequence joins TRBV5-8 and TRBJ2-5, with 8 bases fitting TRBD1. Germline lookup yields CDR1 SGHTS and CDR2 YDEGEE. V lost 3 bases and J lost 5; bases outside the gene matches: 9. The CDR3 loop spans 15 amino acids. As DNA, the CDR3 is TGTGCCAGCAGCTCCGGACAGGGTCGGGGGGAGACCCAGTACTTC. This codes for CASSSGQGRGETQYF.

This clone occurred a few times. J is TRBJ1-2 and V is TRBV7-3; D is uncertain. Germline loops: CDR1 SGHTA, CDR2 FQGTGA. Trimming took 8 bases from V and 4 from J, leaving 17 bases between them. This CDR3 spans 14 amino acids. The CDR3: CASGSGSSTYGYTF. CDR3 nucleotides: TGTGCCAGCGGTTCGGGTTCATCGACCTATGGCTACACCTTC.

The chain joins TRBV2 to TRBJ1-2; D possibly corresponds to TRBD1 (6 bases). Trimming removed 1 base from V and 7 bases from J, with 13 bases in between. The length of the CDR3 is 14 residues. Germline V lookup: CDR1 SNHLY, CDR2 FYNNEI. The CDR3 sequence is CASSEGTVGRGYTF. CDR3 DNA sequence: TGTGCCAGCAGTGAAGGGACAGTCGGGCGTGGCTACACCTTC.

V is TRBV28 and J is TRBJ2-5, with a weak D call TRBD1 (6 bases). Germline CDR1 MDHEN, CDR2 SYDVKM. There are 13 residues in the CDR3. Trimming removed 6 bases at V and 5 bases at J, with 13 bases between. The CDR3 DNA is TGTGCCAGCAGCCGAACAGGGCGGGAGACCCAGTACTTC. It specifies CASSRTGRETQYF.